This T cell receptor (beta chain) originates from a study of human T cells and chemical hapten exposure. Overall study: The study traced per-sample TCR yield variation mainly to small differences in pooled library volumes.

Worth noting for this clonotype: The antigen remains undetermined.

Whole-study results and caveats: All donors were alopecia patients, so their immunity may differ from that of healthy people.

Unique molecular identifiers were linked by the library to individual cDNA molecules. TCRdb analysed the RACE reads with MiXCR anew, one entry per CDR3 protein. The profile covers approximately 96,000 distinct CDR3 sequences, with about 9.6% appearing a single time and approximately 2.2% taken by the ten largest. This sample's time point: patch test 2, 6 weeks after DPC sensitization. Treatment indicated: therapeutic diphenylcyclopropenone sensitization with weekly scalp DPC. The sequence derives from a middle-aged woman with alopecia areata. Some clones in this sample may be carry-over from other donors' samples. Sample: whole blood, taken in connection with sensitization to the hapten diphenylcyclopropenone (DPC).

CDR3 coding DNA: TGTGCCAGCACGGACAGCTCTGGAAACACCATATATTTT. Amino acid sequence: CASTDSSGNTIYF. The V call is TRBV28, the J call TRBJ1-3, with D possibly TRBD1 on 6 matching bases. Germline assignment: CDR1 MDHEN and CDR2 SYDVKM. The CDR3 loop spans 13 amino acids. Trimming stripped 7 bases from V and 0 bases from J, with 7 bases between.